The entry below gives a single T cell receptor beta chain sequence along with its context. Its antigen is not identified. The source of the sample is a study of CD4 T cells in relation to SARS-CoV-2 and coronaviruses. Study observations and caveats: Approximately 65% of donors had memory CD4+ clonotypes crossrecognizing SARS-CoV-2 and common cold coronavirus spike. The assay detects memory recall responses, not culture-primed primary responses. Monoreactive clones expanded significantly more to SARS-CoV-2 than crossreactive clones did.

TCRdb's table, derived via immunoSEQ multiplex PCR, lists solely in-frame clones and lacks some. This sample yields 60,000 to 65,000 clones, of which 94% are seen a single time; roughly 0.14% belongs to the top ten. CDR3 length equals 13 residues. Germline-derived CDR1 and CDR2 are KGHDR and SFDVKD. V was shortened by 3 bases and J by 6 bases, with 11 bases between the two germline ends. The unexposed donors gave CD4+ T cells in 2011-2018, prior to COVID-19. Cryopreserved PBMCs were CD4-enriched, then split into naive and memory cells. V usage is TRBV24-1 and J usage is TRBJ2-7, with D possibly TRBD1 on 6 matching bases. The sequenced sample consisted of naive CD4+ T cells from PBMCs. Sample subset: naive CD4+ T cells isolated by negative enrichment. This TCR came from a human donor in good health. CDR3 residues: CATSDPDRSEQYF. CDR3 DNA sequence: TGTGCCACCAGTGATCCGGACAGATCCGAGCAGTACTTC.